This T cell receptor (beta chain) comes out of a study of response to subunit inactivated influenza vaccine. General study findings and limits: Seasonal influenza vaccination, on each occasion, was suggested by the authors to recruit few new T cells.

Germline V gene lookup returns CDR1 MNHEY and CDR2 SVGEGT. The V and J ends lost 6 bases and 4 bases respectively, with 16 bases between them. CDR3 length equals 15 residues. TCRdb processed the RT-PCR reads anew with MiXCR; each CDR3 protein has one entry. The sample yields hundreds of thousands of distinct CDR3 sequences, approximately 14% seen once. Ten or more counts support this clonotype. The target antigen is unknown. This TCR was sampled from a man aged 45-65 years who received an inactivated influenza vaccine. The specimen comprised PBMCs from blood, sampled 14 to 15 days before vaccination. The genes are TRBV6-2 or TRBV6-3 and TRBJ1-5, with D possibly matching TRBD1 (6 bases). The CDR3 region is CASSRHRDRNQPQHF. CDR3 nucleotides: TGTGCCAGCAGCCGCCACAGGGATAGGAATCAGCCCCAGCATTTT.